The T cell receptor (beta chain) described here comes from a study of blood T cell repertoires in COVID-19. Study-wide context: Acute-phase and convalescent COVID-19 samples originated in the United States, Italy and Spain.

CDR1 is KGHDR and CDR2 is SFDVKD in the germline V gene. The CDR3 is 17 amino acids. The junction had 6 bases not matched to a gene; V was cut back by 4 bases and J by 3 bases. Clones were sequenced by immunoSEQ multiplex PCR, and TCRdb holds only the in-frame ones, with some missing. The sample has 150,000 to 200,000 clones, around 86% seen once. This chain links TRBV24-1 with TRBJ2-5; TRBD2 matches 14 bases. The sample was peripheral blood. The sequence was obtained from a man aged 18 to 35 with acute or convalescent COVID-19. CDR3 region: CATSDPGLAGGKETQYF. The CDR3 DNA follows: TGTGCCACCAGTGACCCCGGACTAGCGGGGGGTAAAGAGACCCAGTACTTC.